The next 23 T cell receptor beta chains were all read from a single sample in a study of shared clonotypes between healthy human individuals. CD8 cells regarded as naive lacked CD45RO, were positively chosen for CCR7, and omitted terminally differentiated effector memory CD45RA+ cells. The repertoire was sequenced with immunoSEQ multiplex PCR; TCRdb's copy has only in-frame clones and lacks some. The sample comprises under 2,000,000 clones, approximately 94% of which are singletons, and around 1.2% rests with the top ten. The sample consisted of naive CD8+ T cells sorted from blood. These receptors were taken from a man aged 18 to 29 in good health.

DNA for the CDR3: TGTGCCAGCAGCCCGACTTTCAGTAGACAGGGGAACACTGAAGCTTTCTTT. Its translation: CASSPTFSRQGNTEAFF. J is TRBJ1-1 and V is TRBV28, with 7 bases fitting TRBD1. The CDR3 is 17 amino acids. Germline CDR1 and CDR2: MDHEN and SYDVKM. J was trimmed by 1 base and V by 6 bases; bases with no gene match: 14. Using reference TRBV28 and TRBJ1-1 for the parts outside the CDR3, the full variable domain is DVKVTQSSRYLVKRTGEKVFLECVQDMDHENMFWYRQDPGLGLRLIYFSYDVKMKEKGDIPEGYSVSREKKERFSLILESASTNQTSMYLCASSPTFSRQGNTEAFFGQGTRLTVV.

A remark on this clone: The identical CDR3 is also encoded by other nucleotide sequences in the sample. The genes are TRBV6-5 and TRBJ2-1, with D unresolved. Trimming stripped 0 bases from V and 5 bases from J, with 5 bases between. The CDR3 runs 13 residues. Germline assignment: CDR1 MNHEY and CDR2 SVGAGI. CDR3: CASSYSRNNEQFF. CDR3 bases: TGTGCCAGCAGTTACTCCCGGAACAATGAGCAGTTCTTC.

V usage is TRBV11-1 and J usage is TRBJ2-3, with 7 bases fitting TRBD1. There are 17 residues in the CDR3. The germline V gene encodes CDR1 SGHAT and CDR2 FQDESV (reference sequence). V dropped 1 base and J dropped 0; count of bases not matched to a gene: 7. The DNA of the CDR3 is TGTGCCAGCAGCTTAGAAGGGACAGCTTCTAGCACAGATACGCAGTATTTT. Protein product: CASSLEGTASSTDTQYF.

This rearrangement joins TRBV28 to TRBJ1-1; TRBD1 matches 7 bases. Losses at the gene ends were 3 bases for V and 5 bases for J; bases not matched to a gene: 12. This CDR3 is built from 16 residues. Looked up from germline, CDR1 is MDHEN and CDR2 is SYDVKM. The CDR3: CASSFPTTGLTTEAFF. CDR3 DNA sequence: TGTGCCAGCAGTTTCCCTACGACAGGGTTAACAACTGAAGCTTTCTTT.

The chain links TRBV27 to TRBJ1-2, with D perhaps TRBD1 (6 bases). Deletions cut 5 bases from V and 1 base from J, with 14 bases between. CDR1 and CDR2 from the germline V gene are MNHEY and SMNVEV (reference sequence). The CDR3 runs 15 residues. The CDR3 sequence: CASSPYEGDNYGYTF. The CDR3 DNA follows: TGTGCCAGCAGTCCCTATGAGGGGGATAACTATGGCTACACCTTC.

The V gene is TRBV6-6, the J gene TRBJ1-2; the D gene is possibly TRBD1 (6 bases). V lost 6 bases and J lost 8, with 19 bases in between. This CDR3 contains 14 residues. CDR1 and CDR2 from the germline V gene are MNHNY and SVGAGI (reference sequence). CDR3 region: CASSQRGAGEGYTF. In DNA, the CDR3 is TGTGCCAGCAGCCAGCGGGGGGCAGGGGAGGGCTACACCTTC.

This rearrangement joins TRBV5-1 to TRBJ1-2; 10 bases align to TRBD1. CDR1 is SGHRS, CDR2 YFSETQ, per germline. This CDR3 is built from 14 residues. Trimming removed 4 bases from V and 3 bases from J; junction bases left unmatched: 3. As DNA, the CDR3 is TGCGCCAGCAGCCAGGGACAGGGGTACTATGGCTACACCTTC. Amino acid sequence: CASSQGQGYYGYTF.

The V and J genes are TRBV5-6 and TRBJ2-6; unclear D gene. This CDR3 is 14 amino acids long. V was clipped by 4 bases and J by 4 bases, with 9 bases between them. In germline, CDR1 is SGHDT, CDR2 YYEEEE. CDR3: CASSVPGGANVLTF. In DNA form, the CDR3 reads TGTGCCAGCAGCGTCCCCGGGGGGGCCAACGTCCTGACTTTC.

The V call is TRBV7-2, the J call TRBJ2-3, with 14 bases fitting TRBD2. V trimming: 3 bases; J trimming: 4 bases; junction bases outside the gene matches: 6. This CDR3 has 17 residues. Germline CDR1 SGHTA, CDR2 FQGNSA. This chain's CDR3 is CASSFPGLAGVADTQYF. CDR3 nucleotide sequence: TGTGCCAGCAGCTTCCCGGGACTAGCGGGAGTCGCAGATACGCAGTATTTT. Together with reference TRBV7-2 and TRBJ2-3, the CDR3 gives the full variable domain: GAGVSQSPSNKVTEKGKDVELRCDPISGHTALYWYRQSLGQGLEFLIYFQGNSAPDKSGLPSDRFSAERTGGSVSTLTIQRTQQEDSAVYLCASSFPGLAGVADTQYFGPGTRLTVL.

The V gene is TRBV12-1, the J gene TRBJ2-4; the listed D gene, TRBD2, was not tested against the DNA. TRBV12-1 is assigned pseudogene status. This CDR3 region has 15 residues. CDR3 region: CASSCRRKAKNIQYF. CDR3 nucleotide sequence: TGTGCCAGCAGCTGCCGGCGGAAAGCCAAAAACATTCAGTACTTC.

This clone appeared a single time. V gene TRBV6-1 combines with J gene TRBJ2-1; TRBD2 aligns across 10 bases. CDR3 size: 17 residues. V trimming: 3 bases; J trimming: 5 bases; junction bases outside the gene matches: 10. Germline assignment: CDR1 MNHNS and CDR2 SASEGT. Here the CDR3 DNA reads TGTGCCAGCAGTGACCCGGGGCTAGCGGGAGTCAACAATGAGCAGTTCTTC. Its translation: CASSDPGLAGVNNEQFF.

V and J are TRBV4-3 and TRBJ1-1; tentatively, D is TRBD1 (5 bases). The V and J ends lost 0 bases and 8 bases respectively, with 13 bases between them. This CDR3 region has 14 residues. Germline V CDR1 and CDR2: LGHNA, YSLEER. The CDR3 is CASSQEGFPGEAFF. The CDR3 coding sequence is TGCGCCAGCAGCCAAGAAGGTTTCCCAGGGGAAGCTTTCTTT.

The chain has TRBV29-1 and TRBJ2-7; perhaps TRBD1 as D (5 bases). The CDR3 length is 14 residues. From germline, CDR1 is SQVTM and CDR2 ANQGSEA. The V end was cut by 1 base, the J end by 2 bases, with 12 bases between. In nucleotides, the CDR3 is TGCAGCGTTGAAGGTCAGGGTTATACCTACGAGCAGTACTTC. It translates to CSVEGQGYTYEQYF.

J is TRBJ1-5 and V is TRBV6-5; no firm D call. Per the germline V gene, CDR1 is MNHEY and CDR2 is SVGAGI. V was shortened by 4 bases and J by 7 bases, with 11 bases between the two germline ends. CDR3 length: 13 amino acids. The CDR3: CASSFDNSQPQHF. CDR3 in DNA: TGTGCCAGCAGTTTCGACAATAGCCAGCCCCAGCATTTT.

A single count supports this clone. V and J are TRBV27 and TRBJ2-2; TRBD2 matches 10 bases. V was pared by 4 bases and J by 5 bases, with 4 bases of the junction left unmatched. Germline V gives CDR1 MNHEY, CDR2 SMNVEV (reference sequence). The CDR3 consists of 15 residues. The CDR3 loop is CASSSWTSGTGELFF. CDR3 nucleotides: TGTGCCAGCAGTTCCTGGACTAGCGGAACCGGGGAGCTGTTTTTT.

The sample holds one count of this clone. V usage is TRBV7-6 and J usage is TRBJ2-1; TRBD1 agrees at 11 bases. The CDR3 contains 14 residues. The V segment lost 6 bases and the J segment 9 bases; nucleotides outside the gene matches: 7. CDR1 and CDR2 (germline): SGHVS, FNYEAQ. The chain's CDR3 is CASSSTGTGGEQFF. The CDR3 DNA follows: TGTGCCAGCAGTTCTACCGGGACAGGGGGTGAGCAGTTCTTC.

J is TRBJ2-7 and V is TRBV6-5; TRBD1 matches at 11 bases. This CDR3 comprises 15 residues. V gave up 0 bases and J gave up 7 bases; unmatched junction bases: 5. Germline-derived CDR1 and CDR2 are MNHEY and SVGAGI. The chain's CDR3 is CASSYSGTGGVEQYF. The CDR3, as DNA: TGTGCCAGCAGTTACTCCGGGACAGGGGGGGTGGAGCAGTACTTC.

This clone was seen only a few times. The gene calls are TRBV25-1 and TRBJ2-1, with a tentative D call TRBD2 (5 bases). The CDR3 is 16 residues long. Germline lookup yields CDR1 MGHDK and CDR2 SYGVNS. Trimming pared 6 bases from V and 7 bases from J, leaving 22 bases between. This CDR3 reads CASRGPGRRSLNEQFF. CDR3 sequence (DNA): TGTGCCAGCAGGGGTCCTGGGAGACGGAGCTTGAATGAGCAGTTCTTC. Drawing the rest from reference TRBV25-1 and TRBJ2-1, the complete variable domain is EADIYQTPRYLVIGTGKKITLECSQTMGHDKMYWYQQDPGMELHLIHYSYGVNSTEKGDLSSESTVSRIRTEHFPLTLESARPSHTSQYLCASRGPGRRSLNEQFFGPGTRLTVL.

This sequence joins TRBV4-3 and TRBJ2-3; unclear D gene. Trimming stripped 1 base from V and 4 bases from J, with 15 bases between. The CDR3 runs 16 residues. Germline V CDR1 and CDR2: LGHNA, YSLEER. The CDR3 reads CASSQGPDGVPDTQYF. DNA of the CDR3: TGCGCCAGCAGCCAAGGCCCTGATGGTGTCCCAGATACGCAGTATTTT.

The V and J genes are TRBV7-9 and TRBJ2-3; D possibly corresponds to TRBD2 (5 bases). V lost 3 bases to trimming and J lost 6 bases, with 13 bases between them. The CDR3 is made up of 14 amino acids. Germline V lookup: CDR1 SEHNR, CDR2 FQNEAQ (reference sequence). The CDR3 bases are TGTGCCAGCAGCTTCAGTTTCGGACTTGATACGCAGTATTTT. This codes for CASSFSFGLDTQYF.

CDR3 region: CSVDPGGDYEQYF. CDR3 nucleotides: TGCAGCGTTGACCCAGGGGGCGACTACGAGCAGTACTTC. The chain uses TRBV29-1 and TRBJ2-7; TRBD1 matches 8 bases. Trimming took 3 bases from V and 3 from J; bases not matched to a gene: 4. CDR1 is SQVTM, CDR2 ANQGSEA, per germline. The CDR3 is 13 residues long.

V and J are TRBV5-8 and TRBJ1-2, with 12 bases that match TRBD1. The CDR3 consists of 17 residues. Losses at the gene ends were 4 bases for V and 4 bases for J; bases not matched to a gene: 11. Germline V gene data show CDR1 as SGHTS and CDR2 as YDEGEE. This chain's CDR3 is CASSPTGTGGPIYGYTF. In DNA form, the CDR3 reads TGTGCCAGCAGCCCAACCGGGACAGGGGGCCCCATCTATGGCTACACCTTC.

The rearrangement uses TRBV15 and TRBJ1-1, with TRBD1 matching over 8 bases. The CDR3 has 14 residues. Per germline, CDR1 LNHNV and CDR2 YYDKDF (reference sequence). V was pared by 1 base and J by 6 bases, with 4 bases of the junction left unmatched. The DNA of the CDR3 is TGTGCCACCAGCAGAGCGGGACAGGACCCTGAAGCTTTCTTT. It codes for CATSRAGQDPEAFF.